This T cell receptor beta chain was documented in a study of blood T cells in healthy people across ages. The study's findings and limits: Among T cells, TCR beta diversity per million cells dropped roughly linearly as age rose.

The CDR3 length is 17 residues. CDR1 is SGHRS and CDR2 is YFSETQ in the germline V gene. Germline trimming cut 5 bases from V and 0 bases from J; bases unmatched to any gene: 10. This clonotype was seen a handful of times. No antigen is known for it. Total RNA was extracted at no less than 5 micrograms per sample. A sample-barcoded 5' primer and a J-beta primer mix were used in a second PCR of about 7 to 11 cycles. Each single sample gave us at least 2.5 million CDR3-containing paired-end reads. TCRdb passed the 5' RACE reads through MiXCR, listing each CDR3 protein once. The sample yields about 2 million distinct CDR3 sequences, around half seen once.

The origin of this receptor is a woman between 40 and 55 years old in good health. Sequenced sample: blood. V gene TRBV5-1 combines with J gene TRBJ2-1; 8 bases map to TRBD2. The CDR3, as DNA: TGCGCCAGCAGTTCTAGGACTAGCCCTGGCTCCTACAATGAGCAGTTCTTC. It encodes CASSSRTSPGSYNEQFF.